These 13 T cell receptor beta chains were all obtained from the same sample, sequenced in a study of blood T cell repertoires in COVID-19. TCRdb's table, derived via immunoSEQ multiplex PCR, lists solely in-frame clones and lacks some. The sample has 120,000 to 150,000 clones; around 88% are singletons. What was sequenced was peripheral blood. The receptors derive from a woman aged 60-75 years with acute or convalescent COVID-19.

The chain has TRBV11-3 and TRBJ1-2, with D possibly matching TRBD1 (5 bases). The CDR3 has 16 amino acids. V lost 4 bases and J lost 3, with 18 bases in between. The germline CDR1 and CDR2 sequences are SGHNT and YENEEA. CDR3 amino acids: CASSSPGGTGDYGYTF. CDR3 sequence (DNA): TGTGCCAGCAGCTCTCCTGGTGGGACGGGGGACTATGGCTACACCTTC. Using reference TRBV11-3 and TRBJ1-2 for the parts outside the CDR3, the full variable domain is EAGVVQSPRYKIIEKKQPVAFWCNPISGHNTLYWYLQNLGQGPELLIRYENEEAVDDSQLPKDRFSAERLKGVDSTLKIQPAELGDSAVYLCASSSPGGTGDYGYTFGSGTRLTVV.

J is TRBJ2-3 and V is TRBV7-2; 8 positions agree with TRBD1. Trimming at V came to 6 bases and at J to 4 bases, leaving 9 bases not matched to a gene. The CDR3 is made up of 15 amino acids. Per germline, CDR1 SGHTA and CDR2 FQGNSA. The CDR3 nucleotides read TGTGCCAGCAGTCCCCGGACAGGGATGTCAGATACGCAGTATTTT. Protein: CASSPRTGMSDTQYF.

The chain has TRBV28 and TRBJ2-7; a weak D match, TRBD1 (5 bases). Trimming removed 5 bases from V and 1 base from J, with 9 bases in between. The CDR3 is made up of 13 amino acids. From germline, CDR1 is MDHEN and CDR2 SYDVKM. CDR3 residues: CASSPQVSYEQYF. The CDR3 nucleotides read TGTGCCAGCAGTCCACAGGTGTCCTACGAGCAGTACTTC.

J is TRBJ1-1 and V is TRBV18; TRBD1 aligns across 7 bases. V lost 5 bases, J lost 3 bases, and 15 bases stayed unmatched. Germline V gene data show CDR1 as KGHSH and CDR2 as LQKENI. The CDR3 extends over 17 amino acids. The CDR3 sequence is CASSSLDRQGWDTEAFF. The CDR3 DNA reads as TGTGCCAGCTCATCCCTGGACCGACAGGGCTGGGACACTGAAGCTTTCTTT. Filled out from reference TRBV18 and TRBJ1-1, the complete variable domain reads NAGVMQNPRHLVRRRGQEARLRCSPMKGHSHVYWYRQLPEEGLKFMVYLQKENIIDESGMPKERFSAEFPKEGPSILRIQQVVRGDSAAYFCASSSLDRQGWDTEAFFGQGTRLTVV.

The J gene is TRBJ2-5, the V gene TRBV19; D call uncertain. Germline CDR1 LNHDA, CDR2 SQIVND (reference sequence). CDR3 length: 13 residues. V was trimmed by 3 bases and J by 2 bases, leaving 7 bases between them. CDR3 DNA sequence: TGTGCCAGTAGTATTGGAGCGCAAGAGACCCAGTACTTC. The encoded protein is CASSIGAQETQYF. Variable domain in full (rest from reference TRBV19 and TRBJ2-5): DGGITQSPKYLFRKEGQNVTLSCEQNLNHDAMYWYRQDPGQGLRLIYYSQIVNDFQKGDIAEGYSVSREKKESFPLTVTSAQKNPTAFYLCASSIGAQETQYFGPGTRLLVL.

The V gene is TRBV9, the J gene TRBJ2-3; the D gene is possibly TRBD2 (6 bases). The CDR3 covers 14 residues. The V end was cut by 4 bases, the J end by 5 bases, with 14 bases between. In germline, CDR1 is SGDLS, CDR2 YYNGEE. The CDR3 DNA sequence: TGTGCCAGCAGCCTCGTTCAGGGAGGAGATACGCAGTATTTT. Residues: CASSLVQGGDTQYF.

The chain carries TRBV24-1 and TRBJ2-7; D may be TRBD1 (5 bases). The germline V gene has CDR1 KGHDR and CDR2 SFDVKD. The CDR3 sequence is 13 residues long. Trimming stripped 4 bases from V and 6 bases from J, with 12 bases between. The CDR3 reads CATSEGGQAEQYF. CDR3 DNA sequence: TGTGCCACCAGTGAGGGTGGACAAGCCGAGCAGTACTTC.

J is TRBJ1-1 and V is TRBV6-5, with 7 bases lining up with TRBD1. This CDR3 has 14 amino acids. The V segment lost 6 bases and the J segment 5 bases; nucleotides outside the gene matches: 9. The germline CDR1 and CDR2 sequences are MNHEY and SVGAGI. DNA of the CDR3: TGTGCCAGCAGGAAGACAGGGTCGTGGACTGAAGCTTTCTTT. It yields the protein CASRKTGSWTEAFF.

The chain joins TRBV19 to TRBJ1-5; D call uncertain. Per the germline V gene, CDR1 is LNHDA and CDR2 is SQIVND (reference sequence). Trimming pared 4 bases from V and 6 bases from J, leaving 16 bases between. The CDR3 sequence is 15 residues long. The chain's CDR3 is CASSTWSVKLQPQHF. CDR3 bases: TGTGCCAGTAGTACCTGGTCCGTGAAACTTCAGCCCCAGCATTTT.

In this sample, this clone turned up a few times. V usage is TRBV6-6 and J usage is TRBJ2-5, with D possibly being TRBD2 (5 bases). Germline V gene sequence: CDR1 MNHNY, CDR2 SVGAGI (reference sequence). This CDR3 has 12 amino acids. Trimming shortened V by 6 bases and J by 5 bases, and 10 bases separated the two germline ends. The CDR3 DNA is TGTGCCAGCAGCCCTCCGGGGGAGACCCAGTACTTC. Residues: CASSPPGETQYF.

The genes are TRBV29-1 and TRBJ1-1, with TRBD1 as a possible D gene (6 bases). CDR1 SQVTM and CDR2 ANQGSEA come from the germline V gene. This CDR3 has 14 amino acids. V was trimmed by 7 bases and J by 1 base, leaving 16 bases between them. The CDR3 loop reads CSAMRGGRNTEAFF. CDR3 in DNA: TGCAGCGCGATGAGGGGGGGGAGGAACACTGAAGCTTTCTTT. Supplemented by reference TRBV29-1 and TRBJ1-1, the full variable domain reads SAVISQKPSRDICQRGTSLTIQCQVDSQVTMMFWYRQQPGQSLTLIATANQGSEATYESGFVIDKFPISRPNLTFSTLTVSNMSPEDSSIYLCSAMRGGRNTEAFFGQGTRLTVV.

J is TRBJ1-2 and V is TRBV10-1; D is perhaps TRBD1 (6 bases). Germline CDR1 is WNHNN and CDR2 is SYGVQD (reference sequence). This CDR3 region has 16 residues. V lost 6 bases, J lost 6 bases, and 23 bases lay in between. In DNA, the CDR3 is TGCGCCAGCAGCCGTCTCGGGGCAGGGGAAAGTCATGGCTACACCTTC. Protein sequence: CASSRLGAGESHGYTF.

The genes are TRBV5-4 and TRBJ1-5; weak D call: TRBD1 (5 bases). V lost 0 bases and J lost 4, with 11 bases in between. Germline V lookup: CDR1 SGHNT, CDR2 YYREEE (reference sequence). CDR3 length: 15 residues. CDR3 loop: CASSLGAGRNQPQHF. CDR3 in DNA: TGTGCCAGCAGCTTGGGGGCAGGGAGGAATCAGCCCCAGCATTTT.